A single sample gave rise to the 20 T cell receptor beta chains below, sequenced in a study of blood T cell repertoires in COVID-19 (dated by TCRdb to 2018 to 2020). Libraries were prepared through the immunoSEQ multiplex PCR assay. TCRdb retrieved this table from immuneACCESS and kept in-frame rearrangements only. Not all clones are present; in checked studies, unresolved V genes account for under half, and no reason is known for the remainder. Counted in this sample were 60,000 to 80,000 clones; approximately 86% of them appeared once. The biggest ten clones account for over 0.8% of the sample. The sequenced sample was peripheral blood. The receptors were sampled from a man aged 65 to 85 with acute or convalescent COVID-19.

The chain joins TRBV6-1 to TRBJ1-1, with 7 bases identical to TRBD1. The CDR3 extends over 15 amino acids. Germline V lookup: CDR1 MNHNS, CDR2 SASEGT. Trimming removed 3 bases from V and 1 base from J; junction bases left unmatched: 5. The CDR3 sequence is CASSELQGRNTEAFF. CDR3 nucleotide sequence: TGTGCCAGCAGTGAGTTACAGGGGAGGAACACTGAAGCTTTCTTT.

This chain links TRBV9 with TRBJ1-2; TRBD1 matches at 8 bases. This CDR3 is built from 13 residues. The germline V gene has CDR1 SGDLS and CDR2 YYNGEE. The V segment lost 2 bases and the J segment 4 bases; nucleotides outside the gene matches: 1. The CDR3 reads CASSVTGVYGYTF. The CDR3 bases are TGTGCCAGCAGCGTGACAGGGGTCTATGGCTACACCTTC.

This chain joins TRBV6-5 and TRBJ2-1; weak D call: TRBD1 (6 bases). This CDR3 is 16 amino acids long. V dropped 2 bases and J dropped 2 bases, with 13 bases sitting between them. The germline gives CDR1 MNHEY, CDR2 SVGAGI. The CDR3 coding sequence is TGTGCCAGCAGTTACCAGCCTACAGGGACCTACAATGAGCAGTTCTTC. This encodes CASSYQPTGTYNEQFF.

There are a few counts of this clone. CDR3 sequence: CASSLDGGGSEQYF. Written as DNA, the CDR3 is TGTGCCAGCAGCTTAGACGGAGGGGGCTCCGAGCAGTACTTC. The J gene is TRBJ2-7, the V gene TRBV7-8, with a tentative D call TRBD1 (7 bases). Trimming stripped 1 base from V and 6 bases from J, with 13 bases between. This CDR3 spans 14 amino acids. In germline, CDR1 is SGHVS, CDR2 FQNEAQ.

On this clone itself: The sample holds other DNA sequences that translate to the same CDR3. The chain has TRBV14 and TRBJ2-5, with D unclear. V was clipped by 1 base and J by 4 bases, with 10 bases between them. The length of the CDR3 is 14 residues. Germline loops: CDR1 SGHDN, CDR2 FVKESK. The CDR3 nucleotides are TGTGCCAGCAGCCAAGGTGCTAGGTCAGAGACCCAGTACTTC. The encoded protein is CASSQGARSETQYF.

The chain carries TRBV6-4 and TRBJ1-4; D gene unclear. This CDR3 comprises 14 residues. With 10 bases removed from V and 10 bases from J, the gap between germline ends came to 22 bases. The germline gives CDR1 MRHNA, CDR2 SNTAGT. The DNA for the CDR3 is TGTGCCAACCCCTGCCAATTAGCGTCCCCAAAACTGTTTTTT. This translates into CANPCQLASPKLFF.

The chain couples TRBV19 to TRBJ1-2; a possible D gene is TRBD1 (5 bases). Trimming removed 5 bases at V and 8 bases at J, with 21 bases between. This CDR3 is 15 amino acids long. Germline CDR1 LNHDA, CDR2 SQIVND (reference sequence). The CDR3 DNA sequence: TGTGCCAGTAGTCCCGGAGGGGTTTCGGCCGCCGGCTACACCTTC. As protein: CASSPGGVSAAGYTF.

CDR3 coding DNA: TGTGCCAGCAGGCAGAGGGGGGGCCAAGAGACCCAGTACTTC. Encoded protein: CASRQRGGQETQYF. The V and J genes are TRBV3-1 (or the pseudogene TRBV3-2) and TRBJ2-5; tentatively, D is TRBD2 (7 bases). Trimming took 6 bases from V and 1 from J, leaving 12 bases between them. Per germline, CDR1 LGHDT and CDR2 YNNKEL (reference sequence). This CDR3 comprises 14 residues.

The table lists this clone with a count of one. The V call is TRBV15, the J call TRBJ2-5, with D possibly matching TRBD1 (7 bases). CDR1 LNHNV and CDR2 YYDKDF come from the germline V gene (reference sequence). The ends were cut back, 1 base at V and 3 bases at J, with 15 bases in the middle. The CDR3 is made up of 16 amino acids. The CDR3 nucleotides read TGTGCCACCAGCAGAGTTCCAGGGGGGCGGGAAGAGACCCAGTACTTC. Translated: CATSRVPGGREETQYF.

V gene TRBV19 combines with J gene TRBJ2-1; D perhaps matches TRBD2 (5 bases). Per the germline V gene, CDR1 is LNHDA and CDR2 is SQIVND (reference sequence). CDR3 length: 14 amino acids. V was pared by 1 base and J by 12 bases, with 16 bases between. The CDR3 sequence is CASSIGLAIGAQFF. CDR3 nucleotides: TGTGCCAGTAGTATAGGGCTAGCCATCGGAGCGCAGTTCTTC.

This chain uses TRBV6-6 with TRBJ2-1, with a weak D call TRBD2 (5 bases). Trimming pared 2 bases from V and 5 bases from J, leaving 13 bases between. The CDR3 sequence is 15 residues long. Germline V gene sequence: CDR1 MNHNY, CDR2 SVGAGI (reference sequence). CDR3 nucleotide sequence: TGTGCCAGCAGTTACGGGCGGGTCGGCCACAATGAGCAGTTCTTC. Protein sequence: CASSYGRVGHNEQFF.

V is TRBV18 and J is TRBJ2-1, with a tentative D call TRBD1 (5 bases). Trimming took 3 bases from V and 7 from J, leaving 10 bases between them. Germline CDR1 reads KGHSH; CDR2 reads LQKENI. The CDR3 has 13 residues. The CDR3 spells CASSPPRANEQFF. In DNA form, the CDR3 reads TGTGCCAGCTCACCTCCCAGGGCGAATGAGCAGTTCTTC.

The V gene is TRBV5-1, the J gene TRBJ1-1; 10 bases match TRBD1. The ends lost 1 base at V and 0 bases at J; junction bases unmatched: 3. CDR1 and CDR2 from the germline V gene are SGHRS and YFSETQ. The CDR3 is made up of 16 amino acids. The DNA for the CDR3 is TGCGCCAGCAGCTTGCAGGGACAGGGGTTGAACACTGAAGCTTTCTTT. It translates to CASSLQGQGLNTEAFF.

This rearrangement joins TRBV7-3 to TRBJ2-1, with 7 bases that match TRBD1. The CDR3 runs to 17 residues. The V gene end was trimmed by 5 bases and the J gene end by 3 bases; junction bases not matched to a gene: 13. Germline CDR1 is SGHTA and CDR2 is FQGTGA. The CDR3 DNA is TGTGCCAGCAGCGACTGGGGGCCGGCAGGGGGCTACAATGAGCAGTTCTTC. Protein sequence: CASSDWGPAGGYNEQFF. Full variable domain (remainder filled in from reference TRBV7-3 and TRBJ2-1): GAGVSQTPSNKVTEKGKYVELRCDPISGHTALYWYRQSLGQGPEFLIYFQGTGAADDSGLPNDRFFAVRPEGSVSTLKIQRTERGDSAVYLCASSDWGPAGGYNEQFFGPGTRLTVL.

In this sample, this clone turned up a few times. As DNA, the CDR3 is TGTGCCAGCTCCCCAAGGGGTCGATCTGGGGCCAACGTCCTGACTTTC. This sequence encodes CASSPRGRSGANVLTF. This rearrangement joins TRBV18 to TRBJ2-6; tentatively, D is TRBD1 (5 bases). Germline V CDR1 and CDR2: KGHSH, LQKENI. This CDR3 has 16 amino acids. The V end lost 6 bases, the J end lost 1 base, and 13 bases lay between the germline ends.

The chain links TRBV30 to TRBJ1-4; the match to TRBD1 covers 9 bases. V was pared by 7 bases and J by 5 bases, with 2 bases of the junction left unmatched. Germline CDR1 is GTSNPN and CDR2 is SVGIG (reference sequence). The CDR3 length is 12 residues. The CDR3 coding sequence is TGTGCCTTAGGACAGGGGAATGAAAAACTGTTTTTT. The encoded protein is CALGQGNEKLFF.

The rearrangement joins TRBV6-2 or TRBV6-3 to TRBJ1-1; D call uncertain. V was cut by 6 bases and J by 7 bases, with 12 bases left in between. The CDR3 runs to 12 residues. Germline CDR1 and CDR2: MNHEY and SVGEGT. CDR3 sequence reads: CASSQWPGEAFF. The CDR3 DNA is TGTGCCAGCAGCCAATGGCCGGGTGAAGCTTTCTTT.

The chain is built from TRBV29-1 and TRBJ2-5, with TRBD2 identical over 11 bases. The CDR3 extends over 15 amino acids. J gave up 4 bases and V 2 bases, and 6 bases lay outside the gene matches. Germline V gene lookup returns CDR1 SQVTM and CDR2 ANQGSEA. The CDR3 nucleotides are TGCAGCGTTGAATTCCTAGCGGGAGGATTAGAGACCCAGTACTTC. It translates to CSVEFLAGGLETQYF.

The chain uses TRBV5-4 and TRBJ2-1; possible D gene TRBD2, 6 bases. CDR1 SGHNT and CDR2 YYREEE come from the germline V gene (reference sequence). The V end lost 4 bases, the J end lost 3 bases, and 17 bases lay between the germline ends. The CDR3 loop spans 16 amino acids. As DNA, the CDR3 is TGTGCCAGCAGCCCCCAGACAGCGGGCCTCTACAATGAGCAGTTCTTC. Translated, it gives CASSPQTAGLYNEQFF.

This clone was seen a single time. V is TRBV28 and J is TRBJ1-4; D is undetermined. V shed 3 bases and J shed 11 bases, with 16 bases lying between them. Looked up from germline, CDR1 is MDHEN and CDR2 is SYDVKM. The CDR3 is 14 residues long. The CDR3 region has the DNA TGTGCCAGCAGTTTCCAGCTTCCACGGGTGAAACTGTTTTTT. Translated: CASSFQLPRVKLFF.